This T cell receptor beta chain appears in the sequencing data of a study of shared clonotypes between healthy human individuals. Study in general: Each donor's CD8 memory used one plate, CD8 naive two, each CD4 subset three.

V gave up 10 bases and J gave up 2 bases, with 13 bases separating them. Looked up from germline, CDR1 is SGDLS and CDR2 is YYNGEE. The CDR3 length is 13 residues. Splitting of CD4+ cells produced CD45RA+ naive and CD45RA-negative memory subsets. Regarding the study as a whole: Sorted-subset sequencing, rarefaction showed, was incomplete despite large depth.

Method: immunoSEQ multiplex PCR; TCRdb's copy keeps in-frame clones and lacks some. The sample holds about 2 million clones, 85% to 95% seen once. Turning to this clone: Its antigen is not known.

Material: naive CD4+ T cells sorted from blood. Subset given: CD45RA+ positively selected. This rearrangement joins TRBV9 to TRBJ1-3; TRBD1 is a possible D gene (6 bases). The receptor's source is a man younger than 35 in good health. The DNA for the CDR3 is TGTGCCCGCGGGGGGCTTACTGGAAACACCATATATTTT. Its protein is CARGGLTGNTIYF. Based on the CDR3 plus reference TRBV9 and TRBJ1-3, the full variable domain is DSGVTQTPKHLITATGQRVTLRCSPRSGDLSVYWYQQSLDQGLQFLIQYYNGEERAKGNILERFSAQQFPDLHSELNLSSLELGDSALYFCARGGLTGNTIYFGEGSWLTVV.